Listed here are 13 T cell receptor beta chains from one sample, sequenced in a study of blood T cells in healthy people across ages. For the second PCR, which ran for roughly 7 to 11 cycles, a sample-barcoded 5' primer and a J-beta primer mix were used. TCRdb ran MiXCR on the 5' RACE reads and lists one entry per CDR3 protein. Of about a million distinct CDR3 sequences detected, more than 30% appear once; the ten largest clones hold 13%. Source material: blood. These receptors were obtained from a man between 18 and 29 years old in good health.

This clonotype has a count of ten or more. J is TRBJ2-7 and V is TRBV21-1. TRBV21-1 constitutes a pseudogene. This CDR3 is built from 17 residues. The CDR3 nucleotides are TGTGCCAGCAGCAAAGGGGAAGACCGTAAAAGCTCCTACGAGCAGTACTTC. Translated, it gives CASSKGEDRKSSYEQYF.

This clonotype has at least ten counts. The chain has TRBV5-1 and TRBJ2-7; a weak D match, TRBD1 (6 bases). Trimming took off 4 bases at V and 7 bases at J, with 18 bases between the two ends. In germline, CDR1 is SGHRS, CDR2 YFSETQ. The CDR3 is made up of 14 amino acids. The CDR3 DNA reads as TGCGCCAGCAGCGGCCGGGACAACTACAATGAGCAGTACTTC. This sequence encodes CASSGRDNYNEQYF.

This clonotype was found a few times. This sequence joins TRBV20-1 and TRBJ2-7, with TRBD1 matching over 10 bases. In germline, CDR1 is DFQATT, CDR2 SNEGSKA (reference sequence). CDR3 length: 15 residues. V lost 1 base to trimming and J lost 7 bases; unmatched junction nucleotides: 10. The CDR3 nucleotides read TGCAGTGCTAGAGCCATAAGACAGGGGGCGGAGGAGCAGTACTTC. This codes for CSARAIRQGAEEQYF.

This clonotype was observed a few times. The V and J genes are TRBV4-3 and TRBJ2-4; D is uncertain. Trimming took 1 base from V and 7 from J, leaving 11 bases between them. Germline CDR1 and CDR2: LGHNA and YSLEER. There are 14 residues in the CDR3. DNA for the CDR3: TGCGCCAGCAGCCAAGCAAGTGGGCTGAACATTCAGTACTTC. Its protein is CASSQASGLNIQYF.

J is TRBJ1-2 and V is TRBV4-1; 7 nucleotides agree with TRBD1. The V gene's germline CDR1 is MGHRA and CDR2 YSYEKL. This CDR3 has 17 residues. Trimming removed 1 base from V and 4 bases from J; junction bases left unmatched: 12. CDR3 sequence: CASSQVGTGVFSYGYTF. The CDR3 nucleotides read TGCGCCAGCAGCCAAGTGGGAACAGGGGTATTCTCCTATGGCTACACCTTC.

This rearrangement joins TRBV10-3 to TRBJ1-5, with 9 positions matching TRBD1. Per germline, CDR1 ENHRY and CDR2 SYGVKD. The CDR3 consists of 13 residues. Unmatched junction bases numbered 8, after V lost 10 bases and J lost 7 bases. The CDR3 DNA reads TGTGCCACCTGGACAGGGGTGGAACAGCCCCAGCATTTT. Residues: CATWTGVEQPQHF.

This chain joins TRBV2 and TRBJ1-2; no definite D call. The CDR3 is 11 amino acids. In germline, CDR1 is SNHLY, CDR2 FYNNEI. V dropped 8 bases and J dropped 7 bases, with 11 bases sitting between them. CDR3 DNA: TGTGCCAGCTTAATCAGTCGTGGCTACACCTTC. This sequence encodes CASLISRGYTF.

Here the CDR3 reads CASSIGRGKDGYTF. In nucleotides, the CDR3 is TGTGCCAGTAGTATCGGGAGAGGGAAGGATGGCTACACCTTC. This sequence joins TRBV19 and TRBJ1-2; D uncertain. The germline gives CDR1 LNHDA, CDR2 SQIVND (reference sequence). There are 14 residues in the CDR3. The germline V and J ends were trimmed by 3 bases and 6 bases, with 14 bases remaining between them.

The chain is built from TRBV6-2 or TRBV6-3 and TRBJ2-7, with 7 bases fitting TRBD1. The CDR3 covers 15 residues. Germline V gives CDR1 MNHEY, CDR2 SVGEGT. V trimming: 5 bases; J trimming: 7 bases; junction bases outside the gene matches: 14. Here the CDR3 DNA reads TGTGCCAGCAGTGAGGGGGCACCCTCCTACAATGAGCAGTACTTC. This codes for CASSEGAPSYNEQYF.

The chain employs TRBV6-4 and TRBJ1-2; D not resolved. V lost 6 bases, J lost 4 bases, and 18 bases lay in between. CDR1 MRHNA and CDR2 SNTAGT come from the germline V gene. The CDR3 is 15 amino acids. This chain's CDR3 is CASSGTPRRLYGYTF. In nucleotides, the CDR3 is TGTGCCAGCAGCGGCACCCCAAGGAGGCTCTATGGCTACACCTTC.

This clonotype was detected a few times. This rearrangement joins TRBV20-1 to TRBJ1-5; D is possibly TRBD1 (6 bases). The V and J ends lost 5 bases and 0 bases respectively, with 11 bases between them. There are 14 residues in the CDR3. Germline CDR1 DFQATT, CDR2 SNEGSKA (reference sequence). For the CDR3, the DNA is TGCAGTGCTGGGGGACAACTTAGCAATCAGCCCCAGCATTTT. It translates to CSAGGQLSNQPQHF.

The chain recombines TRBV11-2 with TRBJ2-3, with a weak D call TRBD2 (5 bases). V shed 5 bases and J shed 3 bases, with 18 bases lying between them. Germline loops: CDR1 SGHAT, CDR2 FQNNGV. This CDR3 region has 16 residues. CDR3 loop: CASSREASGGTDTQYF. The CDR3 bases are TGTGCCAGCAGCAGAGAGGCAAGCGGAGGAACAGATACGCAGTATTTT.

This clonotype came up a few times. The V gene is TRBV4-1, the J gene TRBJ2-2; perhaps TRBD1 as D (6 bases). CDR3 length: 17 residues. CDR1 and CDR2 from the germline V gene are MGHRA and YSYEKL. The V and J ends lost 4 bases and 4 bases respectively, with 19 bases between them. The CDR3 sequence: CASSPRDTRALTGELFF. Written as DNA, the CDR3 is TGCGCCAGCAGCCCCCGGGACACAAGGGCCCTCACCGGGGAGCTGTTTTTT.